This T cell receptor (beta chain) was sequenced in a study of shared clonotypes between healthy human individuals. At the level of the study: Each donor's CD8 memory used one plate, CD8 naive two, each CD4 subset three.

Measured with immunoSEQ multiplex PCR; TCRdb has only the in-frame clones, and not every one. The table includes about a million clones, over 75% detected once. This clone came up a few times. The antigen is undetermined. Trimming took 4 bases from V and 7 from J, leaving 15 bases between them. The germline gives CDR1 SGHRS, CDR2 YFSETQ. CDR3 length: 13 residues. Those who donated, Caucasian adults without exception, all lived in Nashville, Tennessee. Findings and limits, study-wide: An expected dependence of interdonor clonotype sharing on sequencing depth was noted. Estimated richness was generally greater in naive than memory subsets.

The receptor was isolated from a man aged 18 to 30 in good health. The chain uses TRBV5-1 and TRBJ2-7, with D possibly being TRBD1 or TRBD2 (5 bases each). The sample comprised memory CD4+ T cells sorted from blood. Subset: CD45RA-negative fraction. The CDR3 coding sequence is TGCGCCAGCAGCCTCGGGACGGTGAGTGAGCAGTACTTC. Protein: CASSLGTVSEQYF. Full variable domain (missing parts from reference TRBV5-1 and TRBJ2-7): KAGVTQTPRYLIKTRGQQVTLSCSPISGHRSVSWYQQTPGQGLQFLFEYFSETQRNKGNFPGRFSGRQFSNSRSEMNVSTLELGDSALYLCASSLGTVSEQYFGPGTRLTVT.